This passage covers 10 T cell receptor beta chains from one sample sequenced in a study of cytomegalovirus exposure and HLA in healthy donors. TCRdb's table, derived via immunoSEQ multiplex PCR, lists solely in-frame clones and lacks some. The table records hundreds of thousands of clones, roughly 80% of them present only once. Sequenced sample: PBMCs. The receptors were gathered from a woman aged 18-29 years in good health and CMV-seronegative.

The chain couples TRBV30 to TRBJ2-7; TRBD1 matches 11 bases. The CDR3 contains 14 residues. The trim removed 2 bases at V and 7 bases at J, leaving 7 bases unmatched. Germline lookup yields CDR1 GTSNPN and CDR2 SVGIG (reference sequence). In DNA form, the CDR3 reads TGTGCCTGGAGTACCGGACAGGGGGCGGGAGAGCAGTACTTC. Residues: CAWSTGQGAGEQYF.

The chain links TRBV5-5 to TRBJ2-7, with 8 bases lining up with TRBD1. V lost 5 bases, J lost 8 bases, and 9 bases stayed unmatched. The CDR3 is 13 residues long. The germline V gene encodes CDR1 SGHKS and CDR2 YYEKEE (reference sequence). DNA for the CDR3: TGTGCCAGCAGTCCTGGGACAGGATTCCAGCAGTACTTC. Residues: CASSPGTGFQQYF. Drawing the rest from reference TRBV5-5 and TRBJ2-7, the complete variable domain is DAGVTQSPTHLIKTRGQQVTLRCSPISGHKSVSWYQQVLGQGPQFIFQYYEKEERGRGNFPDRFSARQFPNYSSELNVNALLLGDSALYLCASSPGTGFQQYFGPGTRLTVT.

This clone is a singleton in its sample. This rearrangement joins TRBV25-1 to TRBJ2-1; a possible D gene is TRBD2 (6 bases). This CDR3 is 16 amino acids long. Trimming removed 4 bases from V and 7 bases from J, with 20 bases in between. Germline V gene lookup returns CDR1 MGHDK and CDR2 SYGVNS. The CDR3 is CASSGGVGTLGNEQFF. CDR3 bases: TGTGCCAGCAGTGGAGGGGTAGGGACTCTCGGGAATGAGCAGTTCTTC.

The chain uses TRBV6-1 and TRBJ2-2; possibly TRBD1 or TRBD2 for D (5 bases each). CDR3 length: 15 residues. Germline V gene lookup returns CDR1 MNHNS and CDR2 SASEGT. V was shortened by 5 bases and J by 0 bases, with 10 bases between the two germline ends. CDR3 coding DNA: TGTGCCAGCAGTATAAGGGACGCGAACACCGGGGAGCTGTTTTTT. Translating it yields CASSIRDANTGELFF.

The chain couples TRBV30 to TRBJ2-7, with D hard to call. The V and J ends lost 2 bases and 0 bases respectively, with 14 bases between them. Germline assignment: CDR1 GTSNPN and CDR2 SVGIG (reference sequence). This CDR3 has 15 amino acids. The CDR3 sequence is CAWSKRLGSSYEQYF. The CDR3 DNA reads TGTGCCTGGAGTAAGAGACTGGGCAGCTCCTACGAGCAGTACTTC.

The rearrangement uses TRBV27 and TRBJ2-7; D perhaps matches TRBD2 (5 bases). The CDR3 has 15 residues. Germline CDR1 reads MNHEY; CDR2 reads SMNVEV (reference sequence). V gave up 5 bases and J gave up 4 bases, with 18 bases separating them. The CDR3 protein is CASSPRTLPTYEQYF. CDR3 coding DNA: TGTGCCAGCAGTCCCCGGACTCTCCCGACGTACGAGCAGTACTTC.

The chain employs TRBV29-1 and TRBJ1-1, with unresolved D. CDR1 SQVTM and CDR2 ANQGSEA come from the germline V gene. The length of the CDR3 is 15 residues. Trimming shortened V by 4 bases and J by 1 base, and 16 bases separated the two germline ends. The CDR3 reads CSVVSKVRTNTEAFF. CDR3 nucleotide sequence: TGCAGCGTTGTTAGTAAAGTACGGACGAACACTGAAGCTTTCTTT.

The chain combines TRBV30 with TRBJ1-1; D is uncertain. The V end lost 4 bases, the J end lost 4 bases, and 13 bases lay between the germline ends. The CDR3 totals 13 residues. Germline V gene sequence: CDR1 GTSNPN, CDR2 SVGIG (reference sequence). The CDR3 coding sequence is TGTGCCTGGACCCACGGGGTGGGCACTGAAGCTTTCTTT. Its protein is CAWTHGVGTEAFF.

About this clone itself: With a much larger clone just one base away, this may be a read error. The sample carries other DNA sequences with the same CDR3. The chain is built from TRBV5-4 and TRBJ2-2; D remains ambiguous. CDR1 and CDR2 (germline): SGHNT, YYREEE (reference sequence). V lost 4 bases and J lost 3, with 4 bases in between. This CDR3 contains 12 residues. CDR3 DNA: TGTGCCAGCAGCCCGGACACCGGGGAGCTGTTTTTT. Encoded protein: CASSPDTGELFF. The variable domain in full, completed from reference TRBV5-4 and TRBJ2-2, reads ETGVTQSPTHLIKTRGQQVTLRCSSQSGHNTVSWYQQALGQGPQFIFQYYREEENGRGNFPPRFSGLQFPNYSSELNVNALELDDSALYLCASSPDTGELFFGEGSRLTVL.

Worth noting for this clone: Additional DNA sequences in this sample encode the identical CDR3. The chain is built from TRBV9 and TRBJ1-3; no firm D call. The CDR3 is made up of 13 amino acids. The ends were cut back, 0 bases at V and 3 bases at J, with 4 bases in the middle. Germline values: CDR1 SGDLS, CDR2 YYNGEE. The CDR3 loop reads CASSVARGNTIYF. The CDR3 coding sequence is TGTGCCAGCAGCGTAGCTCGTGGAAACACCATATATTTT.